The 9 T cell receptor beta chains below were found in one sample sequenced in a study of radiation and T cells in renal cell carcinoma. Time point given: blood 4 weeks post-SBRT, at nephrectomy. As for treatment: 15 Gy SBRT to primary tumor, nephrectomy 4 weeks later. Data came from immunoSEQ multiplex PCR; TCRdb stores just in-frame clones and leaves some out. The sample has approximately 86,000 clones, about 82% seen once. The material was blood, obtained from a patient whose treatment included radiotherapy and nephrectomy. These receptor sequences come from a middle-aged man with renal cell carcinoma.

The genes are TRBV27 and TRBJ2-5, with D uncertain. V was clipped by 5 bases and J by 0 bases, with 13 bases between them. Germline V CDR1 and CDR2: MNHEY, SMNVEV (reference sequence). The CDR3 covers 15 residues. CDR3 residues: CASSLSSSHQETQYF. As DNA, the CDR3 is TGTGCCAGCAGTCTCAGTTCCAGCCACCAAGAGACCCAGTACTTC.

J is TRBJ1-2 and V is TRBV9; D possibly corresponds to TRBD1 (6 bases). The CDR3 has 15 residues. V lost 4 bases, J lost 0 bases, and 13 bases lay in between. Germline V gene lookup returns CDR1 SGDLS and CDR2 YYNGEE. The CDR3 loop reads CASSQGGRSNYGYTF. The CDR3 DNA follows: TGTGCCAGCAGCCAAGGGGGGCGGTCTAACTATGGCTACACCTTC. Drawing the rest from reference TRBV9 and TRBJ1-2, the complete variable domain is DSGVTQTPKHLITATGQRVTLRCSPRSGDLSVYWYQQSLDQGLQFLIQYYNGEERAKGNILERFSAQQFPDLHSELNLSSLELGDSALYFCASSQGGRSNYGYTFGSGTRLTVV.

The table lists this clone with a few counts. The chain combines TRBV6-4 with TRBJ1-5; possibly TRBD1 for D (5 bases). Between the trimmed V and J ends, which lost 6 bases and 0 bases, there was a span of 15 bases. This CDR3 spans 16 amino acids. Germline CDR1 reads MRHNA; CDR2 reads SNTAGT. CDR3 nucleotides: TGTGCCAGCAGAAATAATGGAGGGGATAGCAATCAGCCCCAGCATTTT. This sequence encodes CASRNNGGDSNQPQHF.

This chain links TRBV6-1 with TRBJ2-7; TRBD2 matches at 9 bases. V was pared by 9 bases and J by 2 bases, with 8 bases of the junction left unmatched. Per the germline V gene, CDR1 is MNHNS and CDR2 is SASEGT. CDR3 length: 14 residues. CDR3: CASQLAGAPYEQYF. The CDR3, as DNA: TGTGCCAGTCAATTAGCGGGAGCCCCCTACGAGCAGTACTTC.

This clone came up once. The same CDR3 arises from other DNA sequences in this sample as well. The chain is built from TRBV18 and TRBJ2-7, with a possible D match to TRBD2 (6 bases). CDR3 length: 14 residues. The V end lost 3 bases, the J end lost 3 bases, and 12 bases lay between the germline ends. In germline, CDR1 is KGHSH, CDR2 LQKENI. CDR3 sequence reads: CASSPRDPSYEQYF. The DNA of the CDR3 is TGTGCCAGCTCACCGCGGGACCCTAGCTACGAGCAGTACTTC.

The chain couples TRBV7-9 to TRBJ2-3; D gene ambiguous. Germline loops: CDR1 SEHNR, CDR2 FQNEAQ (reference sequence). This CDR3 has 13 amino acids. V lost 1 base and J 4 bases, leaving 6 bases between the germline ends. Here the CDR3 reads CASSLGSADTQYF. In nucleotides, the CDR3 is TGTGCCAGCAGCTTAGGTTCAGCAGATACGCAGTATTTT. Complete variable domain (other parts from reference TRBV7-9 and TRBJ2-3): DTGVSQNPRHKITKRGQNVTFRCDPISEHNRLYWYRQTLGQGPEFLTYFQNEAQLEKSRLLSDRFSAERPKGSFSTLEIQRTEQGDSAMYLCASSLGSADTQYFGPGTRLTVL.

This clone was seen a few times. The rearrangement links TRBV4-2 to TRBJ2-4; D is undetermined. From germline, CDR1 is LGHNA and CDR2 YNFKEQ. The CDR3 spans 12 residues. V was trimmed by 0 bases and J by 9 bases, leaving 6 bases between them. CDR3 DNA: TGTGCCAGCAGCCAAGATTTCGTCATTCAGTACTTC. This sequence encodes CASSQDFVIQYF.

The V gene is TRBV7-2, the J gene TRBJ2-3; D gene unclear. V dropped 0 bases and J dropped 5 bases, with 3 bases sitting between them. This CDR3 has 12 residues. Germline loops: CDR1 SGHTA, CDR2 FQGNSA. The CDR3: CASSLALDTQYF. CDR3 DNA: TGTGCCAGCAGCTTAGCGTTAGATACGCAGTATTTT.

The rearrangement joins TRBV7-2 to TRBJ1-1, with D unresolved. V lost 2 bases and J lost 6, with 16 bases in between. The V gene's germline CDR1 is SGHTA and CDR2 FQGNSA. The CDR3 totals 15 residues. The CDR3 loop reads CASSLFHSASAEAFF. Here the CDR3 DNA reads TGTGCCAGCAGCTTATTCCACAGCGCCTCCGCTGAAGCTTTCTTT.